The 4 T cell receptor beta chains given below trace back to one sample, sequenced in a study of T-cell memory formation after mild COVID-19. TCRdb used MiXCR to reprocess the 5' RACE reads, holding one entry per CDR3 protein. The table lists fewer than 650,000 distinct CDR3 sequences, about 18% of them singletons. The sequenced sample was PBMCs or a T cell subset sorted from them (not recorded which). The receptor source for this set is an adult woman who had mild COVID-19 (a few samples of this study predate the infection). Cell type and time point are not known.

A few counts support this clonotype. CDR3 bases: TGTGCCAGCAGTTACTCTGTTCTCGCGGGGCGCTCCTACAATGAGCAGTTCTTC. Protein product: CASSYSVLAGRSYNEQFF. The chain uses TRBV6-2 or TRBV6-3 and TRBJ2-1, with D tentatively TRBD2 (6 bases). The CDR3 has 18 residues. CDR1 and CDR2 from the germline V gene are MNHEY and SVGEGT. Deletions cut 0 bases from V and 0 bases from J, with 15 bases between.

The table lists this clonotype with a count of one. This chain connects TRBV19 to TRBJ2-7, with unresolved D. The V and J ends lost 8 bases and 0 bases respectively, with 14 bases between them. The V gene's germline CDR1 is LNHDA and CDR2 SQIVND (reference sequence). The CDR3 length is 14 residues. CDR3 DNA sequence: TGTGCCAGTTCCTCTTACACCAGCTCCTACGAGCAGTACTTC. Its translation: CASSSYTSSYEQYF.

A few counts support this clonotype. The chain has TRBV2 and TRBJ2-7; 9 nucleotides line up with TRBD2. V gave up 1 base and J gave up 0 bases; unmatched junction bases: 1. This CDR3 has 15 amino acids. Germline V gene lookup returns CDR1 SNHLY and CDR2 FYNNEI. Here the CDR3 reads CASSEGGGGSYEQYF. The CDR3 DNA reads TGTGCCAGCAGTGAAGGCGGGGGGGGCTCCTACGAGCAGTACTTC.

The table lists this clonotype with a few counts. The genes are TRBV5-1 and TRBJ2-7; D is possibly TRBD2 (5 bases). CDR1 SGHRS and CDR2 YFSETQ come from the germline V gene. The CDR3 sequence is 14 residues long. The V end was cut by 5 bases, the J end by 1 base, with 13 bases between. The CDR3 is CASSRWEHSYEQYF. DNA for the CDR3: TGCGCCAGCAGTAGGTGGGAGCATTCCTACGAGCAGTACTTC.